This T cell receptor beta chain was sequenced for a study of T cells after yellow fever vaccination. Study-level results: The secondary response showed a weaker magnitude and a faster peak, day 5 versus 15. Primary-vaccination clones mostly resurfaced post-booster (approximately 96% CD4, roughly 90% CD8).

Conversion of TCR transcripts into cDNA relied on 5'RACE template switching, which added a universal primer site and UMIs. TCRdb reprocessed the 5' RACE reads via MiXCR and lists one record per CDR3 protein. The sample carries approximately 260,000 distinct CDR3 sequences, approximately 13% recorded once. Points on this clonotype: Its antigen is not known.

The CDR3 sequence is 15 residues long. Looked up from germline, CDR1 is SGHTA and CDR2 is FQGNSA. The J segment lost 1 base and the V segment lost 2 bases, leaving 2 bases of the junction unmatched. This rearrangement joins TRBV7-2 to TRBJ2-3; 8 positions match TRBD2. The sequences come from CD4+ T cells sorted from PBMCs, collected 45 days after the yellow fever booster vaccination. The sequence was collected from a man in his thirties or forties who received the YFV17D yellow fever vaccine. CDR3 in amino acids: CASSLTSGRTDTQYF. The CDR3 DNA follows: TGTGCCAGCAGCTTAACTAGCGGCCGCACAGATACGCAGTATTTT.